This T cell receptor (beta chain) is drawn from a study of cytomegalovirus exposure and HLA in healthy donors. Overall study results and limits: In a later analysis, about 17,000 TCR beta sequences were associated with HLA alleles at 0.05 false discovery rate. According to an earlier analysis, most TCR beta V segments yielded productive rearrangements about 90% or about 30% of the time. A later look showed TCR association rates differing by HLA locus, highest for DRB1 and lowest for HLA-C.

A remark on this clone: What it recognizes is unknown.

Primers included in the PCR were 60 Vbeta and 13 Jbeta primers. Profiled with immunoSEQ multiplex PCR; TCRdb holds only in-frame clones, not every one. Found here are about 98,000 clones, approximately 70% of them singletons; the top ten hold around 2.3%. Germline V gives CDR1 SGHRS, CDR2 YFSETQ. The CDR3 sequence is 15 residues long. With 6 bases removed from V and 3 bases from J, the gap between germline ends came to 17 bases. This receptor was obtained from a man aged 50 to 60 in good health and CMV-seronegative. The sample consisted of PBMCs. This chain links TRBV5-1 with TRBJ2-3; D might be TRBD2 (5 bases). The CDR3 here is CASKTRAFETDTQYF. CDR3 DNA: TGCGCCAGCAAGACGAGGGCCTTCGAGACAGATACGCAGTATTTT.